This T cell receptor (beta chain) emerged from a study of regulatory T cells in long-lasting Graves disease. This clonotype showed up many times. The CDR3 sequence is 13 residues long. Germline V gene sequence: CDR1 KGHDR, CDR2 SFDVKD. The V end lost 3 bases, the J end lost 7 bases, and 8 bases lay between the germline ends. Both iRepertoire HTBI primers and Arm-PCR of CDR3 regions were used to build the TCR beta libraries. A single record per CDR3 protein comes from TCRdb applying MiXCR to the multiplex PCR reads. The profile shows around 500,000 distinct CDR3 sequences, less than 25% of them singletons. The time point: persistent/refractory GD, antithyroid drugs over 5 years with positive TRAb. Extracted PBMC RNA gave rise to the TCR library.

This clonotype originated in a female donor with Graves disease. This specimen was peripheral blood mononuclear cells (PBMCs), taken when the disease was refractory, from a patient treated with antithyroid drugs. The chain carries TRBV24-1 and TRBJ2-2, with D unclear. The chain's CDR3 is CATSDPASGELFF. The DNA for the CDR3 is TGTGCCACCAGTGATCCCGCTAGCGGGGAGCTGTTTTTT.